One and the same sample provided the 22 T cell receptor beta chains below, sequenced in a study of shared clonotypes between healthy human individuals. Positively selected for CCR7, the CD45RO-negative cells used as naive CD8 cells excluded terminally differentiated effector memory CD45RA+ cells. Using immunoSEQ multiplex PCR, the repertoire was profiled, and TCRdb retains in-frame clones only, with some absent. In the table there are about 2,200,000 clones, roughly 91% of which are singletons. The sample was naive CD8+ T cells from PBMCs. These receptors were obtained from a man in his late teens or twenties in good health. Some clones in this sample may be carry-over from other donors' samples.

This chain joins TRBV4-3 and TRBJ2-3, with D possibly TRBD2 on 6 matching bases. Trimming shortened V by 4 bases and J by 0 bases, and 14 bases separated the two germline ends. Germline V gene data show CDR1 as LGHNA and CDR2 as YSLEER. This CDR3 has 16 residues. CDR3 DNA sequence: TGCGCCAGCAGCCCCCTCGGGGGAGCTAGCACAGATACGCAGTATTTT. Translated, it gives CASSPLGGASTDTQYF.

The chain has TRBV29-1 and TRBJ2-1, with D uncertain. Germline values: CDR1 SQVTM, CDR2 ANQGSEA. This CDR3 spans 15 amino acids. Trimming stripped 0 bases from V and 0 bases from J, with 9 bases between. The CDR3 region is CSVEDPRSSYNEQFF. The CDR3 DNA reads TGCAGCGTTGAAGATCCCAGGAGCTCCTACAATGAGCAGTTCTTC.

The chain joins TRBV28 to TRBJ2-7, with TRBD2 matching over 9 bases. This CDR3 spans 18 amino acids. V lost 1 base to trimming and J lost 0 bases; unmatched junction nucleotides: 10. Germline loops: CDR1 MDHEN, CDR2 SYDVKM. The CDR3 sequence: CASSLFGLAGTSSYEQYF. The DNA for the CDR3 is TGTGCCAGCAGTTTATTCGGGCTAGCGGGGACTAGCTCCTACGAGCAGTACTTC.

The V call is TRBV28, the J call TRBJ2-7, with 8 positions matching TRBD1. Germline lookup yields CDR1 MDHEN and CDR2 SYDVKM. V lost 3 bases to trimming and J lost 9 bases; unmatched junction nucleotides: 10. The CDR3 runs 14 residues. CDR3 amino acids: CASSFGTGLPGQYF. CDR3 nucleotide sequence: TGTGCCAGCAGTTTCGGGACAGGCCTTCCAGGGCAGTACTTC.

Concerning this clone: A read error may be the cause here, since a much bigger clone is one base away. This same CDR3 is encoded by further DNA sequences in the sample. The chain carries TRBV5-4 and TRBJ2-1; D may be TRBD1 (6 bases). CDR1 and CDR2 (germline): SGHNT, YYREEE (reference sequence). V gave up 2 bases and J gave up 7 bases, with 7 bases separating them. The CDR3 runs to 12 residues. CDR3 loop: CASSLGGNEQFF. The CDR3 DNA is TGTGCCAGCAGCTTAGGGGGAAATGAGCAGTTCTTC.

This chain links TRBV6-6 with TRBJ1-1; 9 bases line up with TRBD1. This CDR3 has 16 amino acids. CDR1 is MNHNY and CDR2 is SVGAGI in the germline V gene (reference sequence). With V trimmed by 7 bases and J by 0 bases, 9 bases remained unmatched. In DNA, the CDR3 is TGTGCCAGCATCGTCGACAGGGGGAGAATGAACACTGAAGCTTTCTTT. Translated, it gives CASIVDRGRMNTEAFF.

This chain connects TRBV18 to TRBJ2-7; the D gene is possibly TRBD1 (5 bases). This CDR3 contains 17 residues. Germline V lookup: CDR1 KGHSH, CDR2 LQKENI. The V gene lost 3 bases and the J gene lost 6 bases, with 24 bases spanning the gap. CDR3 nucleotides: TGTGCCAGCTCACCTCTGGGGCCAGGTTCCGAACTACGCGAGCAGTACTTC. Translation gives CASSPLGPGSELREQYF.

The chain carries TRBV30 and TRBJ1-5; weak D call: TRBD1 (6 bases). Germline CDR1 and CDR2: GTSNPN and SVGIG (reference sequence). V was cut by 5 bases and J by 3 bases, with 23 bases left in between. This CDR3 comprises 17 residues. CDR3 sequence reads: CAWFRRGTEGDNQPQHF. In DNA form, the CDR3 reads TGTGCCTGGTTCCGGAGGGGGACGGAAGGTGACAATCAGCCCCAGCATTTT.

As concerns this clone: This sample includes further DNA sequences coding for the same CDR3. The V gene is TRBV7-9, the J gene TRBJ1-3, with D hard to call. V was clipped by 5 bases and J by 3 bases, with 8 bases between them. Germline-derived CDR1 and CDR2 are SEHNR and FQNEAQ (reference sequence). CDR3 size: 13 residues. DNA of the CDR3: TGTGCCAGCAGCCCTCCTCTTGGAAACACCATATATTTT. Translated, it gives CASSPPLGNTIYF.

This clone was found once. The rearrangement uses TRBV7-9 and TRBJ1-2; no clear D gene. The V end was cut by 10 bases, the J end by 2 bases, with 2 bases between. Germline V lookup: CDR1 SEHNR, CDR2 FQNEAQ (reference sequence). The CDR3 contains 9 residues. The CDR3 sequence is CATNYGYTF. DNA for the CDR3: TGTGCCACCAACTATGGCTACACCTTC.

This chain links TRBV28 with TRBJ1-2; D is perhaps TRBD1 (5 bases). The length of the CDR3 is 14 residues. CDR1 is MDHEN, CDR2 SYDVKM, per germline. Trimming left V 2 bases short and J 8 bases short, with 15 bases between. DNA for the CDR3: TGTGCCAGCAGTTTAATGTTGGGGGTTCGCGGCTACACCTTC. It translates to CASSLMLGVRGYTF.

In DNA, the CDR3 is TGCGCCAGCAGCCAAATCCCTAGGACTAGCGGCTCATACAATGAGCAGTTCTTC. It encodes CASSQIPRTSGSYNEQFF. V gene TRBV4-1 combines with J gene TRBJ2-1; 10 positions agree with TRBD2. Germline V gene lookup returns CDR1 MGHRA and CDR2 YSYEKL. The J segment lost 4 bases and the V segment lost 2 bases, leaving 11 bases of the junction unmatched. The CDR3 is 18 residues long.

The chain uses TRBV27 and TRBJ1-4; D is possibly TRBD1 (5 bases). CDR1 is MNHEY and CDR2 is SMNVEV in the germline V gene (reference sequence). The CDR3 spans 15 residues. Trimming shortened V by 6 bases and J by 8 bases, and 19 bases separated the two germline ends. Written as DNA, the CDR3 is TGTGCCAGCAGGTCCCGGGATGGGGGAGAGGAAAAACTGTTTTTT. Protein: CASRSRDGGEEKLFF.

CDR3 sequence reads: CASSMATAYDEQYF. Here the CDR3 DNA reads TGTGCCAGTAGTATGGCAACAGCCTACGACGAGCAGTACTTC. V usage is TRBV19 and J usage is TRBJ2-7; D ambiguous. V was shortened by 3 bases and J by 5 bases, with 14 bases between the two germline ends. This CDR3 region has 14 residues. CDR1 and CDR2 (germline): LNHDA, SQIVND (reference sequence). The variable domain in full, completed from reference TRBV19 and TRBJ2-7, reads DGGITQSPKYLFRKEGQNVTLSCEQNLNHDAMYWYRQDPGQGLRLIYYSQIVNDFQKGDIAEGYSVSREKKESFPLTVTSAQKNPTAFYLCASSMATAYDEQYFGPGTRLTVT.

A remark on this clone: Other DNA sequences of this sample code for an identical CDR3. V usage is TRBV9 and J usage is TRBJ2-7; 8 bases are shared with TRBD1. Germline CDR1 reads SGDLS; CDR2 reads YYNGEE. Trimming removed 4 bases from V and 1 base from J; junction bases left unmatched: 4. The CDR3 consists of 14 residues. The chain's CDR3 is CASSSGTGSYEQYF. The CDR3 DNA reads TGTGCCAGCAGCTCAGGGACAGGATCCTACGAGCAGTACTTC.

CDR3 loop: CASSNQKGEAFF. DNA for the CDR3: TGTGCCAGCAGTAATCAGAAGGGTGAAGCTTTCTTT. The V gene is TRBV2, the J gene TRBJ1-1; D not certain. CDR1 is SNHLY and CDR2 is FYNNEI in the germline V gene. The CDR3 sequence is 12 residues long. Trimming removed 5 bases at V and 7 bases at J, with 11 bases between.

The V and J genes are TRBV10-3 and TRBJ2-1, with TRBD2 as a possible D gene (5 bases). This CDR3 has 14 residues. The germline V and J ends were trimmed by 6 bases and 5 bases, with 14 bases remaining between them. In germline, CDR1 is ENHRY, CDR2 SYGVKD. Written as DNA, the CDR3 is TGTGCCATCAGAAGTACTAGTGGAAACAATGAGCAGTTCTTC. Translation: CAIRSTSGNNEQFF.

The V and J genes are TRBV11-2 and TRBJ2-7; D is perhaps TRBD1 or TRBD2 (5 bases each). The ends were cut back, 5 bases at V and 7 bases at J, with 15 bases in the middle. This CDR3 spans 13 amino acids. CDR1 and CDR2 from the germline V gene are SGHAT and FQNNGV. The CDR3 sequence is CASSPGTRREQYF. The CDR3 coding sequence is TGTGCCAGCAGCCCTGGGACGAGGAGGGAGCAGTACTTC.

The J gene is TRBJ2-5, the V gene TRBV4-3; D is unresolved. V was cut by 1 base and J by 1 base, with 10 bases left in between. CDR1 and CDR2 (germline): LGHNA, YSLEER. The length of the CDR3 is 15 residues. The CDR3 coding sequence is TGCGCCAGCAGCCAAGGAGGCAGTATCCAAGAGACCCAGTACTTC. Translation gives CASSQGGSIQETQYF.

The V and J genes are TRBV27 and TRBJ1-2; the D gene is possibly TRBD1 (5 bases). CDR3 size: 13 residues. V shed 6 bases and J shed 2 bases, with 10 bases lying between them. Germline assignment: CDR1 MNHEY and CDR2 SMNVEV (reference sequence). The CDR3 sequence: CASRLGVNYGYTF. In nucleotides, the CDR3 is TGTGCCAGCAGGCTAGGGGTCAACTATGGCTACACCTTC.

V gene TRBV28 combines with J gene TRBJ2-1, with a weak D call TRBD1 (6 bases). The CDR3 extends over 16 amino acids. Trimming cost V 0 bases and J 1 base, with 10 bases left between them. Germline CDR1 MDHEN, CDR2 SYDVKM. The CDR3 here is CASSLWAGESYNEQFF. The CDR3, as DNA: TGTGCCAGCAGTTTATGGGCAGGGGAGTCCTACAATGAGCAGTTCTTC.

The chain is built from TRBV28 and TRBJ2-1; D is ambiguous. CDR3 length: 13 amino acids. CDR1 and CDR2 from the germline V gene are MDHEN and SYDVKM. Trimming cost V 3 bases and J 9 bases, with 12 bases left between them. The CDR3 loop is CASSFSVDSEQFF. CDR3 nucleotide sequence: TGTGCCAGCAGTTTCTCGGTGGATAGTGAGCAGTTCTTC. Full variable domain (rest looked up from reference TRBV28 and TRBJ2-1): DVKVTQSSRYLVKRTGEKVFLECVQDMDHENMFWYRQDPGLGLRLIYFSYDVKMKEKGDIPEGYSVSREKKERFSLILESASTNQTSMYLCASSFSVDSEQFFGPGTRLTVL.